This paragraph reports one T cell receptor (beta chain). Its specificity is not known. This specimen comes from a study of T cells in localized non-small cell lung cancer. Produced via immunoSEQ multiplex PCR; TCRdb's table is partial and in-frame only. The profile shows 25,000 to 30,000 clones, about 88% of them singletons. Study-wide results and limits: It was uninvolved adjacent lung that showed the highest T cell clonality, exceeding tumor. Analysis by sequencing included only one tumor region, so heterogeneity remains possible. Longer overall survival was linked to higher blood T cell density.

The CDR3 sequence is 16 residues long. V gave up 2 bases and J gave up 5 bases, with 17 bases separating them. Germline V gives CDR1 SGHTA, CDR2 FQGNSA. The sequence was obtained from a female donor older than 55 with stage III squamous cell lung carcinoma. This specimen consisted of peripheral blood, obtained before any cancer treatment. V is TRBV7-2 and J is TRBJ2-3, with D possibly being TRBD1 (6 bases). In DNA form, the CDR3 reads TGTGCCAGCAGCTTAAATCCTGCAGGGGCGGTAGATACGCAGTATTTT. It yields the protein CASSLNPAGAVDTQYF.